This note documents a single T cell receptor beta chain sequence. Its target is not known. The data stem from a study of cytomegalovirus exposure and HLA in healthy donors. Study-level findings and limits: Later work found that TCR association rates differed between HLA loci; DRB1 had the most and HLA-C the fewest. The availability of immune exposure information extended only to CMV serostatus.

60 Vbeta and 13 Jbeta primers were used in PCR. Data came from immunoSEQ multiplex PCR; TCRdb stores just in-frame clones and leaves some out. The sample holds approximately 110,000 clones, approximately 73% seen once. The CDR3 runs to 13 residues. Germline V gene lookup returns CDR1 SGHTA and CDR2 FQGNSA. V was cut by 4 bases and J by 9 bases, with 13 bases left in between. The chain combines TRBV7-2 with TRBJ2-1, with a tentative D call TRBD1 (5 bases). The TCR was taken from a man aged 55 to 70 in good health and CMV-seropositive. Sequenced sample: PBMCs. The CDR3 DNA reads as TGTGCCAGCAGCTGGGGCCAAGTTGCTGAGCAGTTCTTC. Its protein is CASSWGQVAEQFF. The variable domain in full, completed from reference TRBV7-2 and TRBJ2-1, reads GAGVSQSPSNKVTEKGKDVELRCDPISGHTALYWYRQSLGQGLEFLIYFQGNSAPDKSGLPSDRFSAERTGGSVSTLTIQRTQQEDSAVYLCASSWGQVAEQFFGPGTRLTVL.